This T cell receptor (beta chain) stems from a study of human thymus T cells. Study results and caveats: It looked as if thymic and blood repertoires used V and J genes in a biased way.

This CDR3 contains 20 residues. CDR1 and CDR2 from the germline V gene are SGHRS and YFSETQ. V lost 3 bases to trimming and J lost 1 base; unmatched junction nucleotides: 18. During surgery, about 0.5-1 mL peripheral blood was drawn from four of eight donors. On this clone: The antigen remains unidentified.

Libraries were prepared by immunoSEQ multiplex PCR; TCRdb keeps only in-frame clonotypes and omits some of them. This sample carries tens of thousands of clones, approximately 95% of them seen once, and the ten largest clones take about 0.17%. The chain has TRBV5-1 and TRBJ2-4; 8 bases line up with TRBD2. Specimen: blood. The clonotype originates from a girl less than two years old with a congenital heart defect but otherwise immunologically healthy. Here the CDR3 DNA reads TGCGCCAGCAGCTCGCAAAGCCCGGGACTAGGACACCCCGCCAAAAACATTCAGTACTTC. Protein sequence: CASSSQSPGLGHPAKNIQYF.